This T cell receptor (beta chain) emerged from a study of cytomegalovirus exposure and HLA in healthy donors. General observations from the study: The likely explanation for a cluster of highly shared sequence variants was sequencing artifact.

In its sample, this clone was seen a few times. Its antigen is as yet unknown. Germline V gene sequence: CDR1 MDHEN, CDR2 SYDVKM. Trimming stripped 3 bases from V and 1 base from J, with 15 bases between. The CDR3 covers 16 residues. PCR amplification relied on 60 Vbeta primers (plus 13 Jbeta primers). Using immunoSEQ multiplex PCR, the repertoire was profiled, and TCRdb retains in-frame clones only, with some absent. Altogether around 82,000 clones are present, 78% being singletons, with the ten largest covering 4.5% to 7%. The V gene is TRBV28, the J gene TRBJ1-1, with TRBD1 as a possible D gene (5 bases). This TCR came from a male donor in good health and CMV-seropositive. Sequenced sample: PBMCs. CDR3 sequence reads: CASSLALGGGNTEAFF. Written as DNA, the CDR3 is TGTGCCAGCAGTTTGGCCTTGGGGGGTGGGAACACTGAAGCTTTCTTT.